This TCR beta chain was found in a study of identical twins. Study outcomes and limitations: The more abundant beta clonotypes in cord blood had fewer insertions, and memory repertoires did not show this.

In its sample, this clonotype was seen a few times. Its antigen is still unknown. The cDNA had a unique molecular identifier and a template-switch universal primer site. One entry per CDR3 protein, called by TCRdb with MiXCR from the 5' RACE reads. The sample includes approximately 680,000 distinct CDR3 sequences, under 8.5% of them seen just once. The CDR3 has 17 residues. J gave up 1 base and V 2 bases, and 5 bases lay outside the gene matches. Germline CDR1 reads SEHNR; CDR2 reads FQNEAQ (reference sequence). This sample was also put to use in a study of yellow fever vaccine responses in identical twins.

The TCR comes from a woman aged 18 to 35 in good health. The sample consisted of PBMCs. This rearrangement joins TRBV7-9 to TRBJ2-3; TRBD2 agrees at 11 bases. The CDR3 DNA follows: TGTGCCAGCAGCTTAATGGCGACTAGCGGGGGCACAGATACGCAGTATTTT. Translation gives CASSLMATSGGTDTQYF.